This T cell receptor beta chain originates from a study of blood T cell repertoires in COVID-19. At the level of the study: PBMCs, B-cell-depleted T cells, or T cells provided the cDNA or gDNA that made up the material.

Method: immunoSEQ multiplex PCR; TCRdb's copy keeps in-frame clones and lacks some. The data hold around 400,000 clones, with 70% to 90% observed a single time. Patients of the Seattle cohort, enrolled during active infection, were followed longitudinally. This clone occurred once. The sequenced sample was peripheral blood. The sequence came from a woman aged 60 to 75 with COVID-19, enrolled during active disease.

The CDR3 nucleotides read TGTGCCAGCAGGAAGGGAGGTACTAATGAAAAACTGTTTTTT. Translation: CASRKGGTNEKLFF. The chain carries TRBV6-5 and TRBJ1-4; D remains ambiguous. The CDR3 is 14 amino acids. Germline CDR1 and CDR2: MNHEY and SVGAGI. V was trimmed by 6 bases and J by 2 bases, leaving 10 bases between them.